A selection of T cell receptor beta chains follows, all from one sample in a study of blood T cell repertoires in COVID-19. The assay was immunoSEQ multiplex PCR, and TCRdb's table has in-frame clones only and misses some. In the table there are approximately 290,000 clones, roughly 87% of which are singletons. Sequencing used peripheral blood. All receptors come from a man aged 18 to 29 with active or convalescent COVID-19. CDR3s include the opening cysteine and the closing phenylalanine or tryptophan. D genes are given only for firm matches. Clone size, where shown, is once, few, many, or a class for clones that have expanded.

v_gene: TRBV19
abundance: .
d_gene: .
j_gene: TRBJ1-3
CDR3aa: CASSIRVSGNTIYF
CDR3nt: TGTGCCAGTAGTATACGAGTCTCTGGAAACACCATATATTTT

v_gene: TRBV19
abundance: .
d_gene: TRBD1
j_gene: TRBJ1-2
CDR3aa: CASSARDRGYYGYTF
CDR3nt: TGTGCCAGTAGTGCCCGGGACAGGGGGTACTATGGCTACACCTTC

v_gene: TRBV12-3/TRBV12-4
abundance: once
d_gene: .
j_gene: TRBJ1-2
CDR3aa: CASSSTGWGYTF
CDR3nt: TGTGCCAGCAGTTCGACGGGATGGGGCTACACCTTC

v_gene: TRBV6-5
abundance: .
d_gene: TRBD1
j_gene: TRBJ1-2
CDR3aa: CASSSRDRGLGYTF
CDR3nt: TGTGCCAGCAGTTCCCGGGACAGGGGGCTTGGCTACACCTTC

v_gene: TRBV7-2
abundance: .
d_gene: .
j_gene: TRBJ2-1
CDR3aa: CASSSNYNEQFF
CDR3nt: TGTGCCAGCAGCTCCAATTACAATGAGCAGTTCTTC

v_gene: TRBV10-3
abundance: .
d_gene: .
j_gene: TRBJ1-5
CDR3aa: CAISEGESNQPQHF
CDR3nt: TGTGCCATCAGTGAGGGTGAGAGCAATCAGCCCCAGCATTTT

v_gene: TRBV28
abundance: .
d_gene: .
j_gene: TRBJ1-2
CDR3aa: CASSLILDYGYTF
CDR3nt: TGTGCCAGCAGTTTAATACTTGACTATGGCTACACCTTC

v_gene: TRBV18
abundance: .
d_gene: .
j_gene: TRBJ2-3
CDR3aa: CASSPWLTDTQYF
CDR3nt: TGTGCCAGCTCACCGTGGCTCACAGATACGCAGTATTTT

v_gene: TRBV3-1/TRBV3-2
abundance: once
d_gene: .
j_gene: TRBJ1-6
CDR3aa: CASSQFGQSPANSPLHF
CDR3nt: TGTGCCAGCAGCCAATTTGGACAGTCACCAGCAAATTCACCCCTCCACTTT

v_gene: TRBV3-1/TRBV3-2
abundance: .
d_gene: .
j_gene: TRBJ2-7
CDR3aa: CASSQEGLLRYEQYF
CDR3nt: TGTGCCAGCAGCCAAGAGGGACTCCTGAGATACGAGCAGTACTTC

v_gene: TRBV6-5
abundance: .
d_gene: .
j_gene: TRBJ1-1
CDR3aa: CASSYSVQTEAFF
CDR3nt: TGTGCCAGCAGTTACTCTGTACAAACTGAAGCTTTCTTT

v_gene: TRBV28
abundance: once
d_gene: TRBD2
j_gene: TRBJ2-7
CDR3aa: CATETSGVSYEQYF
CDR3nt: TGTGCCACCGAGACTAGCGGGGTTTCCTACGAGCAGTACTTC

v_gene: TRBV15
abundance: .
d_gene: TRBD1
j_gene: TRBJ2-2
CDR3aa: CATSRDRAAGELFF
CDR3nt: TGTGCCACCAGCAGGGACAGGGCCGCCGGGGAGCTGTTTTTT

v_gene: TRBV6-5
abundance: .
d_gene: .
j_gene: TRBJ2-4
CDR3aa: CASSLNLAKNIQYF
CDR3nt: TGTGCCAGCAGTTTAAATTTAGCCAAAAACATTCAGTACTTC

v_gene: TRBV2
abundance: .
d_gene: TRBD1
j_gene: TRBJ1-4
CDR3aa: CASSAGTGGEKLFF
CDR3nt: TGTGCCAGCAGTGCCGGGACAGGTGGTGAAAAACTGTTTTTT

v_gene: TRBV4-3
abundance: once
d_gene: .
j_gene: TRBJ2-2
CDR3aa: CASSQDQVNTGELFF
CDR3nt: TGCGCCAGCAGCCAAGACCAGGTGAACACCGGGGAGCTGTTTTTT

v_gene: TRBV6-2/TRBV6-3
abundance: .
d_gene: TRBD1
j_gene: TRBJ1-5
CDR3aa: CASSPGQGAWQPQHF
CDR3nt: TGTGCCAGCAGCCCGGGACAGGGGGCTTGGCAGCCCCAGCATTTT

v_gene: TRBV6-5
abundance: .
d_gene: .
j_gene: TRBJ2-5
CDR3aa: CASSYPRAGPETQYF
CDR3nt: TGTGCCAGCAGTTACCCTCGGGCGGGGCCAGAGACCCAGTACTTC

v_gene: TRBV7-2
abundance: .
d_gene: .
j_gene: TRBJ2-7
CDR3aa: CASSLVTEGEQYF
CDR3nt: TGTGCCAGCAGCTTAGTTACCGAGGGCGAGCAGTACTTC

v_gene: TRBV18
abundance: .
d_gene: .
j_gene: TRBJ2-3
CDR3aa: CASSPIQTRTIPEDTDTQYF
CDR3nt: TGTGCCAGCTCACCGATTCAGACTCGGACTATTCCAGAGGATACAGATACGCAGTATTTT

v_gene: TRBV12-3/TRBV12-4
abundance: .
d_gene: .
j_gene: TRBJ1-5
CDR3aa: CASSLQGYQPQHF
CDR3nt: TGTGCCAGCAGTTTACAGGGGTATCAGCCCCAGCATTTT

v_gene: TRBV15
abundance: .
d_gene: TRBD1
j_gene: TRBJ1-5
CDR3aa: CATSRSGTASNQPQHF
CDR3nt: TGTGCCACCAGCAGATCGGGGACAGCTAGCAATCAGCCCCAGCATTTT

v_gene: TRBV3-1/TRBV3-2
abundance: .
d_gene: TRBD2
j_gene: TRBJ2-2
CDR3aa: CASSQEVSAGLAYTGELFF
CDR3nt: TGTGCCAGCAGCCAAGAGGTTTCTGCAGGACTAGCATACACCGGGGAGCTGTTTTTT

v_gene: TRBV5-6
abundance: .
d_gene: .
j_gene: TRBJ1-1
CDR3aa: CASSFTGEAFF
CDR3nt: TGTGCCAGCAGCTTCACAGGTGAAGCTTTCTTT

v_gene: TRBV27
abundance: .
d_gene: TRBD2
j_gene: TRBJ2-7
CDR3aa: CASSHRTSGGLISTYEQYF
CDR3nt: TGTGCCAGCAGTCATCGGACTAGCGGGGGGCTCATAAGCACCTACGAGCAGTACTTC

v_gene: TRBV18
abundance: .
d_gene: .
j_gene: TRBJ2-7
CDR3aa: CASSPPGAPFGEQYF
CDR3nt: TGTGCCAGCTCACCACCAGGGGCACCCTTTGGAGAGCAGTACTTC

v_gene: TRBV12-3/TRBV12-4
abundance: once
d_gene: .
j_gene: TRBJ1-2
CDR3aa: CASSLRNYGYTF
CDR3nt: TGTGCCAGCAGTTTGAGGAACTATGGCTACACCTTC

v_gene: TRBV6-5
abundance: .
d_gene: .
j_gene: TRBJ1-4
CDR3aa: CASSYGGNEKLFF
CDR3nt: TGTGCCAGCAGTTACGGCGGTAATGAAAAACTGTTTTTT

v_gene: TRBV6-2/TRBV6-3
abundance: .
d_gene: TRBD1
j_gene: TRBJ1-5
CDR3aa: CASSYESGGYSNQPQHF
CDR3nt: TGTGCCAGCAGTTACGAGTCAGGGGGGTATAGCAATCAGCCCCAGCATTTT

v_gene: TRBV6-5
abundance: .
d_gene: .
j_gene: TRBJ2-7
CDR3aa: CASTYGSRNEQYF
CDR3nt: TGTGCCAGCACGTACGGGTCTCGGAACGAGCAGTACTTC

v_gene: TRBV11-2
abundance: .
d_gene: .
j_gene: TRBJ1-6
CDR3aa: CASSFSFAGSSYNSPLHF
CDR3nt: TGTGCCAGCAGCTTTAGTTTCGCCGGGAGCTCCTATAATTCACCCCTCCACTTT

v_gene: TRBV13
abundance: .
d_gene: TRBD1
j_gene: TRBJ2-5
CDR3aa: CASSSPDRGLETQYF
CDR3nt: TGTGCCAGCAGCTCCCCGGACAGGGGGTTAGAGACCCAGTACTTC

v_gene: TRBV7-9
abundance: once
d_gene: TRBD1
j_gene: TRBJ2-3
CDR3aa: CASSLGGQITDTQYF
CDR3nt: TGTGCCAGCAGCTTAGGGGGACAGATCACAGATACGCAGTATTTT

v_gene: TRBV3-1/TRBV3-2
abundance: .
d_gene: TRBD1
j_gene: TRBJ1-6
CDR3aa: CASSQDRVTPLHF
CDR3nt: TGTGCCAGCAGCCAGGACAGGGTCACACCCCTCCACTTT

v_gene: TRBV19
abundance: .
d_gene: TRBD1
j_gene: TRBJ2-7
CDR3aa: CASRGQGGDEQYF
CDR3nt: TGTGCCAGTAGGGGACAGGGCGGGGACGAGCAGTACTTC

v_gene: TRBV6-2/TRBV6-3
abundance: .
d_gene: .
j_gene: TRBJ1-5
CDR3aa: CASSPPDSRTWHF
CDR3nt: TGTGCCAGCAGTCCGCCGGACTCACGGACGTGGCATTTT

v_gene: TRBV2
abundance: .
d_gene: .
j_gene: TRBJ2-7
CDR3aa: CASTGAYEQYF
CDR3nt: TGTGCCAGCACGGGGGCCTACGAGCAGTACTTC

v_gene: TRBV28
abundance: .
d_gene: TRBD1
j_gene: TRBJ1-6
CDR3aa: CASNISGTGVNSPLHF
CDR3nt: TGTGCCAGCAATATTTCCGGGACAGGGGTAAATTCACCCCTCCACTTT

v_gene: TRBV5-1
abundance: .
d_gene: .
j_gene: TRBJ2-7
CDR3aa: CASSPYEQYF
CDR3nt: TGCGCCAGCAGCCCTTACGAGCAGTACTTC

v_gene: TRBV7-6
abundance: .
d_gene: .
j_gene: TRBJ1-3
CDR3aa: CASSRGGGNTIYF
CDR3nt: TGTGCCAGCAGCAGGGGAGGTGGAAACACCATATATTTT

v_gene: TRBV27
abundance: .
d_gene: .
j_gene: TRBJ1-2
CDR3aa: CASSYLGRSHNYGYTF
CDR3nt: TGTGCCAGCAGTTACCTGGGGAGGAGCCATAACTATGGCTACACCTTC